One and the same sample provided the 9 T cell receptor beta chains below, sequenced in a study of blood T cell repertoires in COVID-19. Sequencing used immunoSEQ multiplex PCR; TCRdb keeps in-frame clones, though not all of them. This sample yields about 280,000 clones, of which approximately 91% are seen a single time; approximately 2.2% belongs to the top ten. Input material: peripheral blood. The receptors derive from a man in his forties or fifties with acute or convalescent COVID-19.

This clone was counted between two and nine times. In DNA, the CDR3 is TGCAGCGCCCCCCAGGGGAGCACAGATACGCAGTATTTT. Protein product: CSAPQGSTDTQYF. This chain links TRBV29-1 with TRBJ2-3; D possibly corresponds to TRBD1 (6 bases). V was clipped by 7 bases and J by 0 bases, with 11 bases between them. This CDR3 comprises 13 residues. Per germline, CDR1 SQVTM and CDR2 ANQGSEA.

V gene TRBV7-9 combines with J gene TRBJ2-7; D not certain. Trimming took off 5 bases at V and 3 bases at J, with 14 bases between the two ends. This CDR3 is 14 amino acids long. Germline loops: CDR1 SEHNR, CDR2 FQNEAQ (reference sequence). The CDR3 DNA reads TGTGCCAGCAGCCACGGCGGAATGAGCTACGAGCAGTACTTC. Amino acids: CASSHGGMSYEQYF. The entire variable domain, with the rest obtained from reference TRBV7-9 and TRBJ2-7, is as follows: DTGVSQNPRHKITKRGQNVTFRCDPISEHNRLYWYRQTLGQGPEFLTYFQNEAQLEKSRLLSDRFSAERPKGSFSTLEIQRTEQGDSAMYLCASSHGGMSYEQYFGPGTRLTVT.

This chain links TRBV29-1 with TRBJ2-1, with 10 positions matching TRBD2. Losses at the gene ends were 3 bases for V and 2 bases for J; bases not matched to a gene: 13. This CDR3 is built from 18 residues. Germline V gene lookup returns CDR1 SQVTM and CDR2 ANQGSEA. The DNA for the CDR3 is TGCAGCGTTGAGGGACAGCGGGGGGGCTTCGGCCCCTACAATGAGCAGTTCTTC. Residues: CSVEGQRGGFGPYNEQFF.

The J gene is TRBJ2-3, the V gene TRBV4-1, with a tentative D call TRBD2 (6 bases). The CDR3 contains 16 residues. Germline V gene data show CDR1 as MGHRA and CDR2 as YSYEKL. Trimming shortened V by 4 bases and J by 6 bases, and 20 bases separated the two germline ends. The CDR3 DNA sequence: TGCGCCAGCAGCCTTGCGGGAAAGGGGTTGTTGGATACGCAGTATTTT. This translates into CASSLAGKGLLDTQYF.

The chain uses TRBV19 and TRBJ2-2, with TRBD1 identical over 7 bases. CDR3 size: 15 residues. Germline CDR1 reads LNHDA; CDR2 reads SQIVND (reference sequence). Trimming at V came to 3 bases and at J to 8 bases, leaving 9 bases not matched to a gene. The chain's CDR3 is CASSITNRGSGELFF. Written as DNA, the CDR3 is TGTGCCAGTAGTATCACAAACAGGGGATCGGGGGAGCTGTTTTTT.

This clone appeared a single time. The chain has TRBV27 and TRBJ1-2, with 10 bases identical to TRBD1. V trimming: 8 bases; J trimming: 2 bases; junction bases outside the gene matches: 5. Germline values: CDR1 MNHEY, CDR2 SMNVEV (reference sequence). CDR3 length equals 14 residues. CDR3 region: CASRRDRGNYGYTF. CDR3 DNA sequence: TGTGCCAGCCGCCGGGACAGGGGAAACTATGGCTACACCTTC.

The rearrangement uses TRBV7-3 and TRBJ2-1, with 7 nucleotides matching TRBD2. The ends lost 3 bases at V and 4 bases at J; junction bases unmatched: 9. Germline V CDR1 and CDR2: SGHTA, FQGTGA. The CDR3 totals 16 residues. CDR3 sequence: CASSLGGVNIYNEQFF. The DNA for the CDR3 is TGTGCCAGCAGCTTGGGAGGGGTTAACATTTACAATGAGCAGTTCTTC.

The chain joins TRBV3-1 (or the pseudogene TRBV3-2) to TRBJ1-5; possibly TRBD1 for D (6 bases). Germline values: CDR1 LGHDT, CDR2 YNNKEL (reference sequence). V was trimmed by 1 base and J by 9 bases, leaving 19 bases between them. The CDR3 is made up of 16 amino acids. This CDR3 is CASSQVGAGAPGPQHF. CDR3 DNA: TGTGCCAGCAGCCAAGTAGGAGCAGGGGCCCCGGGGCCCCAGCATTTT.

The chain has TRBV4-1 and TRBJ1-1, with D possibly TRBD1 on 5 matching bases. Germline V CDR1 and CDR2: MGHRA, YSYEKL. Trimming pared 0 bases from V and 4 bases from J, leaving 9 bases between. The CDR3 consists of 14 residues. CDR3 loop: CASSQDAQGTEAFF. The CDR3 coding sequence is TGCGCCAGCAGCCAAGATGCTCAGGGCACTGAAGCTTTCTTT.